These 3 T cell receptor beta chains were sequenced from one sample in a study of T cell responses to AZD1222 COVID-19 vaccine. Measured with immunoSEQ multiplex PCR; TCRdb has only the in-frame clones, and not every one. The sample holds some 130,000 clones, about nine tenths seen once. The sample was peripheral blood, taken on day 0 of AZD1222 vaccination. The source of these receptors is an adult in good health.

The chain uses TRBV12-5 and TRBJ1-5, with a possible D match to TRBD1 (6 bases). Germline CDR1 reads LGHNT; CDR2 reads FRNRAP. The CDR3 extends over 15 amino acids. V lost 1 base and J 3 bases, leaving 10 bases between the germline ends. CDR3 amino acids: CASGLGQGNNQPQHF. The CDR3 region has the DNA TGTGCTAGTGGTTTGGGCCAGGGGAACAATCAGCCCCAGCATTTT.

Here the CDR3 DNA reads TGTGCCTGGAGTACAGGTGCTAATGAAAAACTGTTTTTT. This sequence encodes CAWSTGANEKLFF. The chain carries TRBV30 and TRBJ1-4; D possibly corresponds to TRBD1 (5 bases). The V end lost 2 bases, the J end lost 3 bases, and 7 bases lay between the germline ends. Germline V gives CDR1 GTSNPN, CDR2 SVGIG (reference sequence). The CDR3 runs to 13 residues.

The rearrangement links TRBV18 to TRBJ2-2; 8 bases agree with TRBD1. Per the germline V gene, CDR1 is KGHSH and CDR2 is LQKENI. The V gene end was trimmed by 6 bases and the J gene end by 2 bases; junction bases not matched to a gene: 5. There are 15 residues in the CDR3. The CDR3 spells CASSRDRINTGELFF. The CDR3 nucleotides read TGTGCCAGCTCCCGGGACAGGATTAACACCGGGGAGCTGTTTTTT.